The 28 T cell receptor beta chains below come from one sample, sequenced in a study of PD-1 blockade in classical Hodgkin lymphoma (TCRdb year 2020). Libraries were prepared through the immunoSEQ multiplex PCR assay. The immuneACCESS repertoire file appears here via TCRdb, limited to in-frame rearrangements. These files lack a portion of the clones; in checked studies, under half of the deficit traces to unresolved V genes, and the cause of the others is not known. Here the sample has 17,000 or so clones; around 90% occur a single time. The ten largest clones represent around 3.9% of the sample. This sample's time point label indicates: newly diagnosed, previously untreated cHL patient sample. The sequencing input was peripheral blood mononuclear cells (PBMCs). These receptors were taken from a human donor with classical Hodgkin lymphoma.

J is TRBJ2-7 and V is TRBV15, with D maybe TRBD1 (5 bases). Deletions cut 3 bases from V and 1 base from J, with 19 bases between. Germline V CDR1 and CDR2: LNHNV, YYDKDF (reference sequence). This CDR3 region has 17 residues. CDR3 coding DNA: TGTGCCACCAGCAGTTCTCAGGGTTCTGGAATTTCCTACGAGCAGTACTTC. Translating it yields CATSSSQGSGISYEQYF.

The genes are TRBV15 and TRBJ1-3; D gene unclear. This CDR3 comprises 14 residues. The V gene lost 5 bases and the J gene lost 0 bases, with 8 bases spanning the gap. Germline CDR1 is LNHNV and CDR2 is YYDKDF (reference sequence). As DNA, the CDR3 is TGTGCCACCAGCTCCCAGCTCTCTGGAAACACCATATATTTT. It specifies CATSSQLSGNTIYF.

J is TRBJ2-2 and V is TRBV19; 9 bases fit TRBD1. The CDR3 is made up of 15 amino acids. CDR1 and CDR2 (germline): LNHDA, SQIVND (reference sequence). The V gene end was trimmed by 4 bases and the J gene end by 6 bases; junction bases not matched to a gene: 6. Here the CDR3 DNA reads TGTGCCAGTAGTACACAGGGGGCGCGGGCCGGGGAGCTGTTTTTT. It codes for CASSTQGARAGELFF.

The chain links TRBV19 to TRBJ2-3, with D possibly TRBD1 on 6 matching bases. CDR1 is LNHDA and CDR2 is SQIVND in the germline V gene (reference sequence). Trimming took off 5 bases at V and 2 bases at J, with 11 bases between the two ends. The CDR3 runs to 14 residues. CDR3 DNA sequence: TGTGCCAGTAGTGTAGGGGGTTTCACAGATACGCAGTATTTT. Translation: CASSVGGFTDTQYF.

This clone appeared a single time. The V call is TRBV5-1, the J call TRBJ1-1; a weak D match, TRBD1 (5 bases). Germline CDR1 and CDR2: SGHRS and YFSETQ. V shed 4 bases and J shed 2 bases, with 9 bases lying between them. This CDR3 region has 13 residues. CDR3 sequence (DNA): TGCGCCAGCAGCACAGGACCCAACACTGAAGCTTTCTTT. This encodes CASSTGPNTEAFF. The full variable domain, rest sourced from reference TRBV5-1 and TRBJ1-1, is KAGVTQTPRYLIKTRGQQVTLSCSPISGHRSVSWYQQTPGQGLQFLFEYFSETQRNKGNFPGRFSGRQFSNSRSEMNVSTLELGDSALYLCASSTGPNTEAFFGQGTRLTVV.

This clone has just one count. The chain recombines TRBV4-1 with TRBJ2-1, with D unresolved. V lost 0 bases and J 5 bases, leaving 11 bases between the germline ends. Germline V gene lookup returns CDR1 MGHRA and CDR2 YSYEKL. The CDR3 runs to 15 residues. CDR3 amino acids: CASSQDLWPNNEQFF. In DNA form, the CDR3 reads TGCGCCAGCAGCCAAGATTTATGGCCGAACAATGAGCAGTTCTTC.

V gene TRBV4-3 combines with J gene TRBJ2-2; 7 bases are a match to TRBD1. V was pared by 4 bases and J by 0 bases, with 11 bases of the junction left unmatched. The CDR3 sequence is 18 residues long. Germline CDR1 and CDR2: LGHNA and YSLEER. DNA of the CDR3: TGCGCCAGCAGCCGCGGACAGGTCACCGCCGCGAACACCGGGGAGCTGTTTTTT. Amino acids: CASSRGQVTAANTGELFF.

The chain joins TRBV19 to TRBJ1-2; TRBD1 aligns across 8 bases. J lost 4 bases, V lost 7 bases, and 11 bases had no gene match. The CDR3 contains 15 residues. Germline-derived CDR1 and CDR2 are LNHDA and SQIVND (reference sequence). CDR3 protein: CASTTTRDRPYGYTF. CDR3 DNA: TGTGCCAGTACTACAACCCGGGACAGGCCCTATGGCTACACCTTC.

V and J are TRBV7-2 and TRBJ2-7; D gene ambiguous. Trimming left V 5 bases short and J 7 bases short, with 9 bases between. Germline V gene data show CDR1 as SGHTA and CDR2 as FQGNSA. The CDR3 has 11 residues. CDR3 sequence reads: CASSDLGEQYF. The CDR3 DNA sequence: TGTGCCAGCAGCGACTTAGGGGAGCAGTACTTC.

The gene calls are TRBV7-2 and TRBJ2-7, with 13 bases that match TRBD2. The CDR3 totals 16 residues. With V trimmed by 6 bases and J by 0 bases, 5 bases remained unmatched. Looked up from germline, CDR1 is SGHTA and CDR2 is FQGNSA. The CDR3 spells CASRPGTSGVSYEQYF. For the CDR3, the DNA is TGTGCCAGCAGACCTGGGACTAGCGGGGTCTCCTACGAGCAGTACTTC.

The count of this clone is one. The chain carries TRBV2 and TRBJ1-1; a possible D gene is TRBD1 (6 bases). The V gene lost 0 bases and the J gene lost 2 bases, with 10 bases spanning the gap. The CDR3 extends over 15 amino acids. Per the germline V gene, CDR1 is SNHLY and CDR2 is FYNNEI. The CDR3 nucleotides read TGTGCCAGCAGTGAAGCGGGACACCTAAACACTGAAGCTTTCTTT. This sequence encodes CASSEAGHLNTEAFF.

CDR3 in DNA: TGTGCCAGCAGCTTGGCCGCAGATACGCAGTATTTT. Its translation: CASSLAADTQYF. The rearrangement joins TRBV4-2 to TRBJ2-3; D gene unclear. CDR3 length: 12 amino acids. V gave up 5 bases and J gave up 4 bases, with 7 bases separating them. Germline-derived CDR1 and CDR2 are LGHNA and YNFKEQ.

A remark on this clone: Its ends do not fully match the called genes, so a read error is possible. The chain employs TRBV30 and TRBJ2-7; 7 bases match TRBD1. Germline values: CDR1 GTSNPN, CDR2 SVGIG (reference sequence). The CDR3 totals 14 residues. The CDR3 spells CAWSVGQVSCEQYF. The CDR3 coding sequence is TGTGCCTGGAGTGTTGGACAGGTATCCTGCGAGCAGTACTTC.

The chain recombines TRBV4-1 with TRBJ2-7; 8 bases match TRBD2. Germline trimming cut 4 bases from V and 4 bases from J; bases unmatched to any gene: 18. Germline V gene sequence: CDR1 MGHRA, CDR2 YSYEKL. The CDR3 runs 18 residues. The CDR3 here is CASSPNPTSGQARYEQYF. The CDR3 coding sequence is TGCGCCAGCAGCCCCAACCCAACTAGCGGACAAGCCAGGTACGAGCAGTACTTC.

This clone is a singleton in its sample. The genes are TRBV18 and TRBJ1-1, with unresolved D. CDR1 and CDR2 (germline): KGHSH, LQKENI. The CDR3 loop spans 13 amino acids. The V end lost 6 bases, the J end lost 2 bases, and 10 bases lay between the germline ends. The CDR3 spells CASSLPPNTEAFF. The DNA for the CDR3 is TGTGCCAGCTCCCTTCCCCCTAACACTGAAGCTTTCTTT. Full variable domain (remainder filled in from reference TRBV18 and TRBJ1-1): NAGVMQNPRHLVRRRGQEARLRCSPMKGHSHVYWYRQLPEEGLKFMVYLQKENIIDESGMPKERFSAEFPKEGPSILRIQQVVRGDSAAYFCASSLPPNTEAFFGQGTRLTVV.

The chain joins TRBV2 to TRBJ1-2; D is uncertain. Germline CDR1 is SNHLY and CDR2 is FYNNEI. V was pared by 6 bases and J by 1 base, with 6 bases between. This CDR3 comprises 12 residues. The CDR3 nucleotides read TGTGCCAGCAGGTCCTATAACTATGGCTACACCTTC. Residues: CASRSYNYGYTF.

The V gene is TRBV7-2, the J gene TRBJ2-3; D is unresolved. Deletions cut 5 bases from V and 3 bases from J, with 9 bases between. CDR1 and CDR2 from the germline V gene are SGHTA and FQGNSA. The CDR3 covers 13 residues. The CDR3: CASSIKSTDTQYF. In DNA form, the CDR3 reads TGTGCCAGCAGCATCAAGAGTACAGATACGCAGTATTTT.

This chain links TRBV7-2 with TRBJ2-1; TRBD2 aligns across 9 bases. V lost 4 bases, J lost 4 bases, and 8 bases stayed unmatched. CDR1 is SGHTA, CDR2 FQGNSA, per germline. CDR3 length equals 16 residues. This CDR3 reads CASSSRLAGQYNEQFF. The CDR3 DNA reads as TGTGCCAGCAGCTCGAGGCTAGCGGGGCAATACAATGAGCAGTTCTTC.

This clone was seen a few times. The chain employs TRBV4-3 and TRBJ1-4; TRBD1 might be the D (5 bases). Per the germline V gene, CDR1 is LGHNA and CDR2 is YSLEER. This CDR3 contains 14 residues. The V end lost 4 bases, the J end lost 4 bases, and 10 bases lay between the germline ends. The CDR3 coding sequence is TGCGCCAGCAGCCGGACACCCTATAATGAAAAACTGTTTTTT. It encodes CASSRTPYNEKLFF.

The rearrangement uses TRBV15 and TRBJ2-7, with a tentative D call TRBD1 (5 bases). Germline V gene data show CDR1 as LNHNV and CDR2 as YYDKDF (reference sequence). The CDR3 extends over 15 amino acids. Trimming cost V 0 bases and J 2 bases, with 11 bases left between them. CDR3 nucleotide sequence: TGTGCCACCAGCAGAGATCAGAACAGGCCCTACGAGCAGTACTTC. Translation: CATSRDQNRPYEQYF.

V gene TRBV28 combines with J gene TRBJ1-3, with a tentative D call TRBD1 (5 bases). V shed 7 bases and J shed 1 base, with 11 bases lying between them. Germline CDR1 MDHEN, CDR2 SYDVKM. There are 14 residues in the CDR3. The CDR3 region has the DNA TGTGCCAGCACTACTGGGGGATCTGGAAACACCATATATTTT. Translated, it gives CASTTGGSGNTIYF.

This clone was seen more than once but under ten times. The chain employs TRBV7-8 and TRBJ2-2, with D perhaps TRBD1 or TRBD2 (5 bases each). Germline values: CDR1 SGHVS, CDR2 FQNEAQ. V lost 6 bases, J lost 7 bases, and 18 bases lay in between. The CDR3 sequence is 15 residues long. The CDR3 spells CASSPAGTPVGELFF. CDR3 sequence (DNA): TGTGCCAGCAGTCCGGCCGGGACCCCAGTCGGGGAGCTGTTTTTT. The whole variable domain, filled in from reference TRBV7-8 and TRBJ2-2, reads GAGVSQSPRYKVAKRGQDVALRCDPISGHVSLFWYQQALGQGPEFLTYFQNEAQLDKSGLPSDRFFAERPEGSVSTLKIQRTQQEDSAVYLCASSPAGTPVGELFFGEGSRLTVL.

This clone was seen a single time. The chain combines TRBV19 with TRBJ1-3; 9 bases align to TRBD1. The CDR3 sequence is 17 residues long. CDR1 and CDR2 from the germline V gene are LNHDA and SQIVND (reference sequence). The V and J ends lost 5 bases and 4 bases, in that order; junction bases with no gene match: 12. The CDR3: CASSALNRGRSGNTIYF. The DNA of the CDR3 is TGTGCCAGTAGTGCTTTGAACAGGGGGCGTTCGGGAAACACCATATATTTT. Full variable domain (missing parts from reference TRBV19 and TRBJ1-3): DGGITQSPKYLFRKEGQNVTLSCEQNLNHDAMYWYRQDPGQGLRLIYYSQIVNDFQKGDIAEGYSVSREKKESFPLTVTSAQKNPTAFYLCASSALNRGRSGNTIYFGEGSWLTVV.

The J gene is TRBJ2-1, the V gene TRBV5-1; D perhaps matches TRBD2 (5 bases). The CDR3 has 18 amino acids. The V and J ends lost 0 bases and 2 bases respectively, with 18 bases between them. The V gene's germline CDR1 is SGHRS and CDR2 YFSETQ. The CDR3 loop reads CASSLAPPASSPYNEQFF. DNA for the CDR3: TGCGCCAGCAGCTTGGCCCCTCCGGCTAGCAGCCCCTACAATGAGCAGTTCTTC. The full variable domain, in which reference TRBV5-1 and TRBJ2-1 provide the parts outside the CDR3, is KAGVTQTPRYLIKTRGQQVTLSCSPISGHRSVSWYQQTPGQGLQFLFEYFSETQRNKGNFPGRFSGRQFSNSRSEMNVSTLELGDSALYLCASSLAPPASSPYNEQFFGPGTRLTVL.

The J gene is TRBJ2-2, the V gene TRBV4-1; TRBD1 might be the D (6 bases). Germline V gene sequence: CDR1 MGHRA, CDR2 YSYEKL. The CDR3 sequence is 15 residues long. V was shortened by 4 bases and J by 6 bases, with 15 bases between the two germline ends. In DNA form, the CDR3 reads TGCGCCAGCAGCCTTTTGTACGGGACACCCGGGGAGCTGTTTTTT. It yields the protein CASSLLYGTPGELFF.

The chain employs TRBV4-3 and TRBJ2-1, with 12 bases aligning to TRBD2. The CDR3 consists of 18 residues. With 3 bases clipped from V and 2 bases from J, the junction kept 8 bases outside the gene matches. Germline V gene lookup returns CDR1 LGHNA and CDR2 YSLEER. The chain's CDR3 is CASSQGLAGGFPYNEQFF. The CDR3 nucleotides are TGCGCCAGCAGCCAGGGGCTAGCGGGAGGGTTTCCCTACAATGAGCAGTTCTTC.

The chain uses TRBV7-9 and TRBJ2-5; 8 bases fit TRBD2. The CDR3 covers 18 residues. V was pared by 2 bases and J by 5 bases, with 16 bases of the junction left unmatched. The V gene's germline CDR1 is SEHNR and CDR2 FQNEAQ (reference sequence). The CDR3 loop is CASSLSLTGGAHGETQYF. The DNA of the CDR3 is TGTGCCAGCAGCTTATCTCTGACGGGGGGGGCCCACGGCGAGACCCAGTACTTC.

The rearrangement links TRBV2 to TRBJ2-1; D might be TRBD2 (6 bases). This CDR3 contains 11 residues. V shed 4 bases and J shed 11 bases, with 9 bases lying between them. CDR1 SNHLY and CDR2 FYNNEI come from the germline V gene. The CDR3 nucleotides are TGTGCCAGCAGTGGGGGGGTTAAGCAGTTCTTC. It yields the protein CASSGGVKQFF. Complete variable domain (other parts from reference TRBV2 and TRBJ2-1): EPEVTQTPSHQVTQMGQEVILRCVPISNHLYFYWYRQILGQKVEFLVSFYNNEISEKSEIFDDQFSVERPDGSNFTLKIRSTKLEDSAMYFCASSGGVKQFFGPGTRLTVL.